One and the same sample provided the 9 T cell receptor beta chains below, sequenced in a study of T cell repertoires in cytomegalovirus infection. Their antigens remain unidentified. TCRdb itself ran the reads through MiXCR, one entry per CDR3 protein. Of about 570,000 distinct CDR3 sequences listed, around 40% are singletons. This specimen was cultured PBMCs, taken from culture after CMV antigen stimulation. These receptors all come from a human donor in good health (CMV status not recorded). Some clones in this sample may be carry-over from other donors' samples.

The CDR3 bases are TGTGCCAGCAGTACGAGAGCGACAGATACGCAGTATTTT. Amino acids: CASSTRATDTQYF. The chain has TRBV6-8 and TRBJ2-3; no clear D gene. V lost 5 bases and J 3 bases, leaving 9 bases between the germline ends. CDR1 and CDR2 (germline): MNHGY, SAAAGT. The CDR3 contains 13 residues.

This chain joins TRBV5-4 and TRBJ1-2; the match to TRBD1 covers 7 bases. The germline gives CDR1 SGHNT, CDR2 YYREEE (reference sequence). The CDR3 covers 15 residues. V lost 4 bases to trimming and J lost 2 bases; unmatched junction nucleotides: 8. CDR3 bases: TGTGCCAGCAGCGGGGACAGCCTGATGAACTATGGCTACACCTTC. Translated: CASSGDSLMNYGYTF.

There are a few counts of this clonotype. The chain links TRBV7-9 to TRBJ1-1; 7 bases agree with TRBD1. The CDR3 covers 15 residues. Germline trimming cut 6 bases from V and 1 base from J; bases unmatched to any gene: 8. Germline values: CDR1 SEHNR, CDR2 FQNEAQ (reference sequence). CDR3 nucleotides: TGTGCCAGCAGTTCCCCCGGGACAGCGAACACTGAAGCTTTCTTT. Translated: CASSSPGTANTEAFF.

Many counts were recorded for this clonotype. The chain links TRBV7-2 to TRBJ1-5; D ambiguous. The germline V and J ends were trimmed by 1 base and 1 base, with 8 bases remaining between them. Germline assignment: CDR1 SGHTA and CDR2 FQGNSA. The CDR3 loop spans 15 amino acids. CDR3 protein: CASSLVGSSNQPQHF. DNA for the CDR3: TGTGCCAGCAGCTTAGTTGGGTCCAGCAATCAGCCCCAGCATTTT.

The rearrangement links TRBV6-1 to TRBJ1-2; D is unclear. The germline V and J ends were trimmed by 2 bases and 3 bases, with 10 bases remaining between them. Germline assignment: CDR1 MNHNS and CDR2 SASEGT. This CDR3 contains 14 residues. The CDR3: CASSELGTDYGYTF. The CDR3 DNA sequence: TGTGCCAGCAGTGAACTTGGAACTGACTATGGCTACACCTTC.

This clonotype was observed at least ten times. The rearrangement links TRBV7-2 to TRBJ2-1, with a tentative D call TRBD2 (5 bases). The V gene's germline CDR1 is SGHTA and CDR2 FQGNSA. The CDR3 extends over 15 amino acids. Trimming cost V 2 bases and J 3 bases, with 11 bases left between them. Here the CDR3 reads CASSLSLVNYNEQFF. CDR3 DNA sequence: TGTGCCAGCAGCTTATCACTAGTCAACTACAATGAGCAGTTCTTC. Supplemented by reference TRBV7-2 and TRBJ2-1, the full variable domain reads GAGVSQSPSNKVTEKGKDVELRCDPISGHTALYWYRQSLGQGLEFLIYFQGNSAPDKSGLPSDRFSAERTGGSVSTLTIQRTQQEDSAVYLCASSLSLVNYNEQFFGPGTRLTVL.

This clonotype was picked up a small number of times. This rearrangement joins TRBV7-2 to TRBJ1-2; possibly TRBD1 for D (6 bases). Per the germline V gene, CDR1 is SGHTA and CDR2 is FQGNSA. V lost 7 bases, J lost 4 bases, and 19 bases lay in between. The CDR3 consists of 15 residues. CDR3 DNA: TGTGCCAGCAACCTCCGGGGGGGACATTCCTATGGCTACACCTTC. It yields the protein CASNLRGGHSYGYTF.

The chain has TRBV25-1 and TRBJ1-2; D ambiguous. Trimming took 4 bases from V and 4 from J, leaving 13 bases between them. Germline values: CDR1 MGHDK, CDR2 SYGVNS. This CDR3 has 14 residues. The CDR3 spells CASSGSLGSYGYTF. DNA for the CDR3: TGTGCCAGCAGTGGCTCCCTAGGTAGCTATGGCTACACCTTC.

The chain employs TRBV10-3 and TRBJ1-5; D gene unclear. This CDR3 is 14 amino acids long. The germline V gene has CDR1 ENHRY and CDR2 SYGVKD. With 6 bases removed from V and 0 bases from J, the gap between germline ends came to 9 bases. DNA of the CDR3: TGTGCCATCAGCCCATATGGTAGCAATCAGCCCCAGCATTTT. Residues: CAISPYGSNQPQHF.